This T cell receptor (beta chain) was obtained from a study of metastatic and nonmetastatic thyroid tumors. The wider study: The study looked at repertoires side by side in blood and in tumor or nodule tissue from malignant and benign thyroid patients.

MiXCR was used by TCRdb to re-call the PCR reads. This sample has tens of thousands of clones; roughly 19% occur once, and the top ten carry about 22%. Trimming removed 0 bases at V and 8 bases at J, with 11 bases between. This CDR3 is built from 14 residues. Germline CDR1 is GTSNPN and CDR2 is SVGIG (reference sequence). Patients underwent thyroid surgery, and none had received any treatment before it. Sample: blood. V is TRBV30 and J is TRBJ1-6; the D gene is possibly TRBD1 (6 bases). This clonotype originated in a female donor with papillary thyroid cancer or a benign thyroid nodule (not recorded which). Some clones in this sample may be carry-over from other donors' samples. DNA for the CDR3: TGTGCCTGGAGTGTCGGGGGCACTTATTCACCCCTCCACTTT. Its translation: CAWSVGGTYSPLHF.